The rows below give T cell receptor beta chains drawn from one sample of a study of blood T cell repertoires in COVID-19. The data were produced by immunoSEQ multiplex PCR, yet TCRdb's version contains in-frame clones alone and is incomplete. The table lists about 200,000 clones, roughly 90% of them singletons, with roughly 6.7% in the top ten. Material for sequencing was peripheral blood. All receptors derive from a man aged 40-55 years with acute or convalescent COVID-19. CDR3s include the opening cysteine and the closing phenylalanine or tryptophan. The D gene is left open where the match is weak. Size is omitted from some rows. Given values are once, few, many or a class for expanded clones.

D gene	clone size	V gene	J gene	CDR3 protein	CDR3 DNA
-	-	TRBV4-2	TRBJ1-6	CASSLTTGFPLHF	TGTGCCAGCAGCCTTACCACAGGGTTTCCCCTCCACTTT
-	-	TRBV30	TRBJ1-1	CAWMRGTEAFF	TGTGCCTGGATGAGGGGGACTGAAGCTTTCTTT
-	-	TRBV11-1	TRBJ2-3	CASSLRRGTDTQYF	TGTGCCAGCAGCCTACGCAGGGGCACAGATACGCAGTATTTT
-	-	TRBV5-1	TRBJ1-1	CASSLSGVNTEAFF	TGCGCCAGCAGCTTGTCGGGGGTGAACACTGAAGCTTTCTTT
-	once	TRBV7-8	TRBJ2-1	CASSYLFGREAKPVF	TGTGCCAGCAGCTACCTATTCGGCAGGGAGGCGAAGCCGGTCTTC
-	-	TRBV11-1	TRBJ1-4	CASSLATVNEKLFF	TGTGCCAGCAGCTTAGCAACGGTTAATGAAAAACTGTTTTTT
TRBD2	-	TRBV6-5	TRBJ2-1	CASILAGVYNEQFF	TGTGCCAGCATCCTAGCGGGGGTTTACAATGAGCAGTTCTTC
-	-	TRBV5-5	TRBJ2-4	CASSFNRDNIQYF	TGTGCCAGCAGTTTCAACAGGGACAACATTCAGTACTTC
-	once	TRBV19	TRBJ2-7	CASSPPGSSYEQYF	TGTGCCAGTAGTCCCCCTGGCAGCTCCTACGAGCAGTACTTC
-	-	TRBV4-2	TRBJ1-2	CASSSRAQGYGYTF	TGTGCCAGCAGCTCAAGGGCACAGGGCTATGGCTACACCTTC